This T cell receptor (beta chain) was retrieved from a study of blood T cell repertoires in COVID-19. For the study at large: Sites across the United States, Italy and Spain contributed samples from acute and convalescent COVID-19. T cells, B-cell-depleted T cells, or PBMCs supplied cDNA or gDNA.

In the source study's methods: The assay estimated nucleated cells by amplifying reference gene primers. The table came from immunoSEQ multiplex PCR; TCRdb's copy has only in-frame clones and leaves some out. The DNA gave D and trimming, while V, J and clone size come from that table. Here the sample spans tens of thousands of clones, over 75% being singletons. J was trimmed by 4 bases and V by 4 bases; bases with no gene match: 11. Germline CDR1 SGHAT, CDR2 FQNNGV. CDR3 size: 16 residues. In its sample, this clone was seen once. Material for sequencing was peripheral blood. This rearrangement joins TRBV11-2 to TRBJ2-7, with 9 positions matching TRBD1. The clonotype comes from a woman of 80 years or more with acute or convalescent COVID-19. The CDR3: CASSSGGTGNRYEQYF. The DNA of the CDR3 is TGTGCCAGCAGCTCCGGGGGGACAGGGAATAGGTACGAGCAGTACTTC. The complete variable domain, with remaining parts taken from reference TRBV11-2 and TRBJ2-7, reads EAGVAQSPRYKIIEKRQSVAFWCNPISGHATLYWYQQILGQGPKLLIQFQNNGVVDDSQLPKDRFSAERLKGVDSTLKIQPAKLEDSAVYLCASSSGGTGNRYEQYFGPGTRLTVT.